A single sample gave rise to the 26 T cell receptor beta chains below, sequenced in a study of blood T cell repertoires in COVID-19. Profiled with immunoSEQ multiplex PCR; TCRdb holds only in-frame clones, not every one. The sample gives 39,000 or so clones, more than 80% of which show up once; roughly 10% is in the top ten. The sample consisted of peripheral blood. The receptors here all came from a man aged 55 to 70 in a cohort sampled during active COVID-19.

This chain uses TRBV19 with TRBJ2-1; TRBD1 agrees at 8 bases. J was trimmed by 7 bases and V by 5 bases; bases with no gene match: 7. Germline loops: CDR1 LNHDA, CDR2 SQIVND (reference sequence). The length of the CDR3 is 14 residues. Here the CDR3 DNA reads TGTGCCAGTAGTTTCTTGGACAGGGCGAATGAGCAGTTCTTC. Translating gives CASSFLDRANEQFF.

The chain is built from TRBV5-1 and TRBJ1-2, with 8 bases that match TRBD1. Germline-derived CDR1 and CDR2 are SGHRS and YFSETQ. The V gene end was trimmed by 4 bases and the J gene end by 2 bases; junction bases not matched to a gene: 4. The CDR3 has 14 residues. In nucleotides, the CDR3 is TGCGCCAGCAGCCAGACAGGGGCGAACTATGGCTACACCTTC. Its protein is CASSQTGANYGYTF.

The chain couples TRBV10-1 to TRBJ2-3; TRBD2 matches at 9 bases. The germline V gene encodes CDR1 WNHNN and CDR2 SYGVQD (reference sequence). The V gene end was trimmed by 3 bases and the J gene end by 9 bases; junction bases not matched to a gene: 13. This CDR3 has 16 residues. The chain's CDR3 is CASSDGIAGVGGTQYF. Here the CDR3 DNA reads TGCGCCAGCAGTGACGGAATAGCGGGGGTCGGGGGGACGCAGTATTTT.

The chain uses TRBV7-9 and TRBJ2-5; D gene ambiguous. CDR1 is SEHNR, CDR2 FQNEAQ, per germline (reference sequence). The CDR3 totals 14 residues. Trimming took off 4 bases at V and 4 bases at J, with 13 bases between the two ends. In nucleotides, the CDR3 is TGTGCCAGCAGCTCGACACCAAAATCAGAGACCCAGTACTTC. Encoded protein: CASSSTPKSETQYF.

As regards this clone: Other DNA sequences in this specimen translate into the identical CDR3. V usage is TRBV6-2 or TRBV6-3 and J usage is TRBJ2-7; 7 nucleotides line up with TRBD1. CDR3 length: 13 residues. The J segment lost 7 bases and the V segment lost 4 bases, leaving 7 bases of the junction unmatched. CDR1 is MNHEY, CDR2 SVGEGT, per germline. DNA of the CDR3: TGTGCCAGCAGTTTAACAGGGGAACGGGAGCAGTACTTC. Translation gives CASSLTGEREQYF.

The V gene is TRBV5-1, the J gene TRBJ2-1, with a tentative D call TRBD2 (5 bases). V was trimmed by 0 bases and J by 6 bases, leaving 16 bases between them. The germline CDR1 and CDR2 sequences are SGHRS and YFSETQ. The length of the CDR3 is 16 residues. Here the CDR3 DNA reads TGCGCCAGCAGCTTGGTTCCGGGGTCAGATATCAATGAGCAGTTCTTC. Protein sequence: CASSLVPGSDINEQFF.

The CDR3 loop is CASSQDRQGDQYF. The CDR3 region has the DNA TGTGCCAGCAGCCAAGATCGTCAGGGCGACCAGTACTTC. The chain carries TRBV3-1 (or the pseudogene TRBV3-2) and TRBJ2-5; possible D gene TRBD1, 5 bases. The CDR3 contains 13 residues. Germline V gene sequence: CDR1 LGHDT, CDR2 YNNKEL (reference sequence). Trimming left V 0 bases short and J 10 bases short, with 12 bases between.

This chain uses TRBV6-5 with TRBJ2-2, with a possible D match to TRBD2 (5 bases). Germline CDR1 MNHEY, CDR2 SVGAGI. V was cut by 6 bases and J by 6 bases, with 14 bases left in between. The CDR3 extends over 14 amino acids. This CDR3 is CASSLDGVAGELFF. For the CDR3, the DNA is TGTGCCAGCAGCCTTGACGGGGTGGCCGGGGAGCTGTTTTTT.

This clone was counted a single time. The chain links TRBV28 to TRBJ1-1; D may be TRBD1 (6 bases). Germline CDR1 and CDR2: MDHEN and SYDVKM. This CDR3 contains 15 residues. V dropped 2 bases and J dropped 8 bases, with 18 bases sitting between them. CDR3 sequence reads: CASSLGSGGKVEAFF. The CDR3 DNA follows: TGTGCCAGCAGTTTAGGGTCGGGGGGCAAGGTGGAAGCTTTCTTT.

The rearrangement joins TRBV28 to TRBJ1-5, with D possibly matching TRBD1 (5 bases). The CDR3 totals 15 residues. The germline gives CDR1 MDHEN, CDR2 SYDVKM. The germline V and J ends were trimmed by 3 bases and 3 bases, with 12 bases remaining between them. The CDR3, as DNA: TGTGCCAGCAGTTTGGGGCAGCCCTTCAATCAGCCCCAGCATTTT. Residues: CASSLGQPFNQPQHF.

The chain uses TRBV15 and TRBJ2-7; 7 bases line up with TRBD1. Per germline, CDR1 LNHNV and CDR2 YYDKDF (reference sequence). The CDR3 length is 15 residues. The trim removed 0 bases at V and 3 bases at J, leaving 5 bases unmatched. DNA for the CDR3: TGTGCCACCAGCAGAGATATGGCAGGGGGCTACGAGCAGTACTTC. Its translation is CATSRDMAGGYEQYF.

This clone is termed medium-sized. The CDR3 DNA follows: TGTGCCAGCATTGAACGAGGCGTCTATGGCTACACCTTC. It translates to CASIERGVYGYTF. This rearrangement joins TRBV28 to TRBJ1-2; D gene unclear. The CDR3 totals 13 residues. Germline CDR1 and CDR2: MDHEN and SYDVKM. V shed 7 bases and J shed 4 bases, with 13 bases lying between them.

This chain connects TRBV19 to TRBJ1-1, with D tentatively TRBD1 (5 bases). V lost 3 bases, J lost 4 bases, and 12 bases lay in between. Germline loops: CDR1 LNHDA, CDR2 SQIVND (reference sequence). The CDR3 is 14 amino acids. The CDR3 region is CASSIVQGPTEAFF. The DNA of the CDR3 is TGTGCCAGTAGTATTGTGCAGGGTCCCACTGAAGCTTTCTTT.

There are a few counts of this clone. This chain connects TRBV19 to TRBJ1-1; 10 nucleotides align to TRBD1. Germline lookup yields CDR1 LNHDA and CDR2 SQIVND (reference sequence). This CDR3 spans 14 amino acids. V shed 8 bases, J shed 7 bases, and the junction held 10 bases outside the gene matches. The CDR3 loop is CASGTGQGIFEAFF. The CDR3 region has the DNA TGTGCCAGTGGAACGGGACAGGGGATATTTGAAGCTTTCTTT. Combining the CDR3 with reference TRBV19 and TRBJ1-1 gives the whole variable domain DGGITQSPKYLFRKEGQNVTLSCEQNLNHDAMYWYRQDPGQGLRLIYYSQIVNDFQKGDIAEGYSVSREKKESFPLTVTSAQKNPTAFYLCASGTGQGIFEAFFGQGTRLTVV.

The rearrangement links TRBV7-9 to TRBJ2-7; tentatively, D is TRBD1 (6 bases). The V end was cut by 2 bases, the J end by 7 bases, with 9 bases between. This CDR3 has 12 amino acids. CDR1 and CDR2 from the germline V gene are SEHNR and FQNEAQ (reference sequence). The CDR3 protein is CASSLHQGEQYF. In DNA, the CDR3 is TGTGCCAGCAGCTTACACCAGGGGGAGCAGTACTTC.

By its share, this clone is medium-sized (0.01 to 0.1%). The rearrangement joins TRBV5-1 to TRBJ2-7, with TRBD1 matching 10 bases. Germline CDR1 and CDR2: SGHRS and YFSETQ. CDR3 length: 12 amino acids. V was pared by 4 bases and J by 7 bases, with 2 bases of the junction left unmatched. The CDR3 here is CASSQGQGEQYF. The CDR3 DNA sequence: TGCGCCAGCAGCCAGGGACAGGGGGAGCAGTACTTC.

The V gene is TRBV5-1, the J gene TRBJ2-1; TRBD2 aligns across 8 bases. V trimming: 0 bases; J trimming: 5 bases; junction bases outside the gene matches: 1. The CDR3 covers 14 residues. The germline CDR1 and CDR2 sequences are SGHRS and YFSETQ. The CDR3 nucleotides are TGCGCCAGCAGCTTGGTACTAGCGGACAATGAGCAGTTCTTC. Its translation is CASSLVLADNEQFF.

J is TRBJ1-3 and V is TRBV19; D is unresolved. Germline CDR1 LNHDA, CDR2 SQIVND (reference sequence). The V gene lost 3 bases and the J gene lost 1 base, with 13 bases spanning the gap. This CDR3 is 16 amino acids long. The CDR3: CASSILSTDSGNTIYF. In nucleotides, the CDR3 is TGTGCCAGTAGTATTCTTAGCACGGATTCTGGAAACACCATATATTTT.

The J gene is TRBJ1-2, the V gene TRBV28; 10 bases match TRBD1. V was pared by 8 bases and J by 5 bases, with 11 bases of the junction left unmatched. The CDR3 sequence is 15 residues long. Germline V gives CDR1 MDHEN, CDR2 SYDVKM. The CDR3 reads CASRKPGTGVYGYTF. CDR3 in DNA: TGTGCCAGCCGTAAGCCCGGGACAGGGGTTTATGGCTACACCTTC.

DNA for the CDR3: TGTGCCATCAGTGACCCCGGGACAGGGTTCCGTGGCTACACCTTC. Its protein is CAISDPGTGFRGYTF. The chain carries TRBV10-3 and TRBJ1-2; TRBD1 matches at 9 bases. Germline-derived CDR1 and CDR2 are ENHRY and SYGVKD. The V segment lost 3 bases and the J segment 7 bases; nucleotides outside the gene matches: 9. The CDR3 is made up of 15 amino acids.

V gene TRBV24-1 combines with J gene TRBJ2-1; D is perhaps TRBD2 (6 bases). The germline V and J ends were trimmed by 12 bases and 5 bases, with 19 bases remaining between them. The CDR3 length is 14 residues. The germline V gene encodes CDR1 KGHDR and CDR2 SFDVKD. This CDR3 is CASSLGGTDNEQFF. The DNA of the CDR3 is TGTGCCTCTTCGCTCGGGGGAACGGACAATGAGCAGTTCTTC.

This clone was found once. The V and J genes are TRBV28 and TRBJ1-2; 10 bases fit TRBD1. The length of the CDR3 is 15 residues. Germline V CDR1 and CDR2: MDHEN, SYDVKM. The junction had 7 bases not matched to a gene; V was cut back by 6 bases and J by 3 bases. CDR3 DNA sequence: TGTGCCAGCAGGCTTCGGACAGGGGGGTACTATGGCTACACCTTC. This encodes CASRLRTGGYYGYTF.

The V and J genes are TRBV29-1 and TRBJ2-3; D is perhaps TRBD1 (6 bases). Per the germline V gene, CDR1 is SQVTM and CDR2 is ANQGSEA. Trimming cost V 7 bases and J 2 bases, with 13 bases left between them. The CDR3 spans 13 residues. CDR3 sequence reads: CSGRTEATDTQYF. DNA of the CDR3: TGCAGCGGGCGGACAGAGGCCACAGATACGCAGTATTTT.

The chain couples TRBV6-2 or TRBV6-3 to TRBJ1-1; a weak D match, TRBD1 (6 bases). Per the germline V gene, CDR1 is MNHEY and CDR2 is SVGEGT. V gave up 5 bases and J gave up 0 bases, with 16 bases separating them. The CDR3 loop spans 16 amino acids. The CDR3 reads CASSDGGHRVNTEAFF. DNA of the CDR3: TGTGCCAGCAGTGATGGGGGTCACAGGGTGAACACTGAAGCTTTCTTT.

This chain links TRBV27 with TRBJ1-6; 7 nucleotides match TRBD1. The CDR3 length is 16 residues. The V segment lost 0 bases and the J segment 3 bases; nucleotides outside the gene matches: 2. Germline CDR1 is MNHEY and CDR2 is SMNVEV (reference sequence). Written as DNA, the CDR3 is TGTGCCAGCAGTTTATCAGGGGGCGGCTATAATTCACCCCTCCACTTT. Residues: CASSLSGGGYNSPLHF.

The chain links TRBV20-1 to TRBJ1-2; D is unresolved. Germline CDR1 reads DFQATT; CDR2 reads SNEGSKA (reference sequence). Trimming pared 1 base from V and 6 bases from J, leaving 6 bases between. This CDR3 is 11 amino acids long. The CDR3 loop reads CSARGSHGYTF. CDR3 sequence (DNA): TGCAGTGCTAGAGGCAGTCATGGCTACACCTTC.